Included here is one T cell receptor beta chain sequence, with context. What it binds is unknown. This specimen comes from a study of blood T cells in healthy people across ages. Aged roughly 6 to 90, donors were systemically healthy Caucasians from Russia. Each donor gave roughly 9.1 milliliters of peripheral blood. A second PCR, run for about 7 to 11 cycles, used a sample-barcoded 5' primer plus a J-beta primer mix. TCRdb redid the calling of the 5' RACE reads with MiXCR, one entry per CDR3 protein. The sample lists some 1.5 million distinct CDR3 sequences; 28% were seen once. In germline, CDR1 is WNHNN, CDR2 SYGVQD (reference sequence). V lost 3 bases, J lost 3 bases, and 5 bases stayed unmatched. CDR3 size: 15 residues. Study outcomes and limitations: Estimated diversity across one million T cells was deemed an underestimate. More naive CD4+ cells and higher diversity were found in long-lived than in aged donors.

This chain links TRBV10-1 with TRBJ2-3, with TRBD1 matching over 8 bases. This clonotype was obtained from a woman in her 30s in good health. The sequenced sample consisted of blood. The DNA of the CDR3 is TGCGCCAGCAGTGAATCAGGGGGCCGTACAGATACGCAGTATTTT. This sequence encodes CASSESGGRTDTQYF.